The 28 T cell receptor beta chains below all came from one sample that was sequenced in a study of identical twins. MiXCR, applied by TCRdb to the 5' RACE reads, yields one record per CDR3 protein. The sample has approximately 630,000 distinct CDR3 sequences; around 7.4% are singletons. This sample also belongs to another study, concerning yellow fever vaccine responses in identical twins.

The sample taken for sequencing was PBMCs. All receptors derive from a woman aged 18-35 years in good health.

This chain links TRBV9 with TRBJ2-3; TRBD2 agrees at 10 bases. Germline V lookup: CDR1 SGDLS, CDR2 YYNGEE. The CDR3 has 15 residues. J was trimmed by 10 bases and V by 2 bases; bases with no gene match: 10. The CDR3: CASSVLASGGTSQYF. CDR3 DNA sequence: TGTGCCAGCAGCGTCTTGGCTAGCGGGGGCACTTCGCAGTATTTT.

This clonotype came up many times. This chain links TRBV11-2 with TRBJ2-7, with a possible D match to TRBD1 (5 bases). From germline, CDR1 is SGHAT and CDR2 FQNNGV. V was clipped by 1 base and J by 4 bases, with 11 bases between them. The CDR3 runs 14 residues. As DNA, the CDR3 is TGTGCCAGCAGCTTAGTAGGGGTAGGGTACGAGCAGTACTTC. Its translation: CASSLVGVGYEQYF. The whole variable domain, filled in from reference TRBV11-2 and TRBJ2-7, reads EAGVAQSPRYKIIEKRQSVAFWCNPISGHATLYWYQQILGQGPKLLIQFQNNGVVDDSQLPKDRFSAERLKGVDSTLKIQPAKLEDSAVYLCASSLVGVGYEQYFGPGTRLTVT.

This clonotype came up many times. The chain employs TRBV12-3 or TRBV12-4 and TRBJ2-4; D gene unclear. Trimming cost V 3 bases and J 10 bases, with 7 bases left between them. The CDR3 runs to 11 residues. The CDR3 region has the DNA TGTGCCAGCAGTTTTTATGCTATTCAGTACTTC. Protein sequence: CASSFYAIQYF.

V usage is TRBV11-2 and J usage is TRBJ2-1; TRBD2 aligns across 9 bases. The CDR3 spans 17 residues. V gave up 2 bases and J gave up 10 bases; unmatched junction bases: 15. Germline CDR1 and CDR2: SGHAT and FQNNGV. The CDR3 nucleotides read TGTGCCAGCAGCTTATTTCGGCTAGCGGGGAATAGTAGCGAGCAGTTCTTC. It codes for CASSLFRLAGNSSEQFF.

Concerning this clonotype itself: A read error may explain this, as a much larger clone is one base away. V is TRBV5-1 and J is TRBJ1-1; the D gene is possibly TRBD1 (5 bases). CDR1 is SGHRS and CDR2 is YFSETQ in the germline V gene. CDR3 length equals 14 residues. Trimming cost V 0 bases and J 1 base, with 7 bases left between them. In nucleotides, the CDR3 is TGCGCCAGCAGCTTGGTGACAGCGAACACTGAAGCTTTCTTT. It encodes CASSLVTANTEAFF.

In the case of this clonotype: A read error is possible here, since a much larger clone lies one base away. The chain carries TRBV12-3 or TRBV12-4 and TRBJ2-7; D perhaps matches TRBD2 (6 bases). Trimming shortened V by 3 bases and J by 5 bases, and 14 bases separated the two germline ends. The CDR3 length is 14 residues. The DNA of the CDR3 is TGTGCCAGCAGTTTTGGTCTTGGGAGGCACGAGCAGTACTTC. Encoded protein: CASSFGLGRHEQYF.

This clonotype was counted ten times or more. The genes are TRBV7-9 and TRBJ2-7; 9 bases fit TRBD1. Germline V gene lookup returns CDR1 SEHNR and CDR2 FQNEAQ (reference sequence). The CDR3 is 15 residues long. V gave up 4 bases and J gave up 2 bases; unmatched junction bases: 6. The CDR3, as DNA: TGTGCCAGCAGCTCCGACAGACAGGGGGCCTACGAGCAGTACTTC. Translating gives CASSSDRQGAYEQYF.

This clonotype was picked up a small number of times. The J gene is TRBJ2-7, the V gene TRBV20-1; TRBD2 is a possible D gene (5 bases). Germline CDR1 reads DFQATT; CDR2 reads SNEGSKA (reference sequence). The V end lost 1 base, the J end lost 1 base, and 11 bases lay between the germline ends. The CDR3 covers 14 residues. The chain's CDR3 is CSARAAVPSYEQYF. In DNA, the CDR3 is TGCAGTGCTAGAGCAGCGGTACCTTCCTACGAGCAGTACTTC.

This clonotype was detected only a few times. For the CDR3, the DNA is TGCAGTGCTAGCCCGGGACTAGCGGCGACCCGCACAGATACGCAGTATTTT. Translating it yields CSASPGLAATRTDTQYF. This chain uses TRBV20-1 with TRBJ2-3; TRBD2 matches at 11 bases. CDR1 is DFQATT, CDR2 SNEGSKA, per germline (reference sequence). CDR3 length: 17 amino acids. With V trimmed by 3 bases and J by 1 base, 9 bases remained unmatched.

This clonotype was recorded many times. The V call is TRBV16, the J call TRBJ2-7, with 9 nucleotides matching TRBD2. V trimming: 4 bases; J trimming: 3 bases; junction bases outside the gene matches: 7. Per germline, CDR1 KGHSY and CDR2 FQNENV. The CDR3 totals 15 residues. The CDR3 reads CASSPRLAAYYEQYF. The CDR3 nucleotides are TGTGCCAGCAGCCCCCGACTAGCGGCCTACTACGAGCAGTACTTC. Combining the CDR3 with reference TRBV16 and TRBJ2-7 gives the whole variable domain GEEVAQTPKHLVRGEGQKAKLYCAPIKGHSYVFWYQQVLKNEFKFLISFQNENVFDETGMPKERFSAKCLPNSPCSLEIQATKLEDSAVYFCASSPRLAAYYEQYFGPGTRLTVT.

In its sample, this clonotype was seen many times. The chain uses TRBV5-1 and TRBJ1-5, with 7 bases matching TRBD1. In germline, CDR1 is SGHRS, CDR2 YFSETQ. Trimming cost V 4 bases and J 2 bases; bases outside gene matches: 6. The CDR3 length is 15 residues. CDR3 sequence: CASSPGTVGNQPQHF. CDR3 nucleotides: TGCGCCAGCAGCCCCGGGACAGTGGGCAATCAGCCCCAGCATTTT.

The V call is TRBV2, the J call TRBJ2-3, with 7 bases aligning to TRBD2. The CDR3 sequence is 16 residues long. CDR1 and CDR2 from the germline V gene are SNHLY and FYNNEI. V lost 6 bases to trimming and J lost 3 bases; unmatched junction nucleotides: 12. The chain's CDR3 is CASRGRTGGMTDTQYF. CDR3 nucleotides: TGTGCCAGCAGGGGAAGGACGGGAGGTATGACAGATACGCAGTATTTT.

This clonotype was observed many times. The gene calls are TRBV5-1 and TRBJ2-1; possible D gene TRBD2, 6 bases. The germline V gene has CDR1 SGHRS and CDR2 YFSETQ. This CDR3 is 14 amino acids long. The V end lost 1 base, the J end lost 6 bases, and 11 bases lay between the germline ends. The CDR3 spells CASSLILAGNEQFF. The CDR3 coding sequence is TGCGCCAGCAGCTTGATACTAGCCGGCAATGAGCAGTTCTTC. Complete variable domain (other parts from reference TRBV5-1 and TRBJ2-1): KAGVTQTPRYLIKTRGQQVTLSCSPISGHRSVSWYQQTPGQGLQFLFEYFSETQRNKGNFPGRFSGRQFSNSRSEMNVSTLELGDSALYLCASSLILAGNEQFFGPGTRLTVL.

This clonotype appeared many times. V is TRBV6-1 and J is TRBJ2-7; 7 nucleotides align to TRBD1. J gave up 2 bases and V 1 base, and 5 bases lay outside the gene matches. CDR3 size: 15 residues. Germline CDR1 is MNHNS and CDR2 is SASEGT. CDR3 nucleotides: TGTGCCAGCAGTGAAGACCTTACAGGGGCCTACGAGCAGTACGTC. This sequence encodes CASSEDLTGAYEQYV.

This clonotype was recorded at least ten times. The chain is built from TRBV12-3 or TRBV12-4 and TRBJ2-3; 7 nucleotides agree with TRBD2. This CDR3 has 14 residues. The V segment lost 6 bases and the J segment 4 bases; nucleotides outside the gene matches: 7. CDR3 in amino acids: CASRERGWADTQYF. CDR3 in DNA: TGTGCCAGCAGAGAGCGGGGTTGGGCAGATACGCAGTATTTT.

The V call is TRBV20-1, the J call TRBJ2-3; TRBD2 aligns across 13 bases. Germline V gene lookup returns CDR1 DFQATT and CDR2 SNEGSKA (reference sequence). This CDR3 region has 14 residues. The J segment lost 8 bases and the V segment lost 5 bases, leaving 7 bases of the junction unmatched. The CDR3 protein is CSAPTSGRAGTQYF. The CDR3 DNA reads TGCAGTGCTCCTACTAGCGGGAGGGCCGGTACGCAGTATTTT.

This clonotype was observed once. The CDR3 sequence is CASSNQGGTGELFF. CDR3 coding DNA: TGTGCCAGCAGCAACCAGGGTGGCACCGGGGAGCTGTTTTTT. This sequence joins TRBV7-9 and TRBJ2-2, with D perhaps matching TRBD1 (5 bases). CDR1 is SEHNR, CDR2 FQNEAQ, per germline (reference sequence). Between the trimmed V and J ends, which lost 5 bases and 4 bases, there was a span of 11 bases. The CDR3 sequence is 14 residues long.

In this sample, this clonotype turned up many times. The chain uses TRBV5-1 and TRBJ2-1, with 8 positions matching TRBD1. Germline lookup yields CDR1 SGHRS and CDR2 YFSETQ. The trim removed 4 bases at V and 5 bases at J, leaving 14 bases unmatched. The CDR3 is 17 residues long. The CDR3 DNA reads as TGCGCCAGCAGCACACCAGGACAGGGAGAAATCAACAATGAGCAGTTCTTC. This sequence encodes CASSTPGQGEINNEQFF.

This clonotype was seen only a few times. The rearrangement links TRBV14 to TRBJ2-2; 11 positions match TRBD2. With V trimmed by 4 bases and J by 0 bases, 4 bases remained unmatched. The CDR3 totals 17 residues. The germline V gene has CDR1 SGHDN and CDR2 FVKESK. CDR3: CASSPLAGGSNTGELFF. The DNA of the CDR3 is TGTGCCAGCAGCCCTCTAGCGGGGGGATCGAACACCGGGGAGCTGTTTTTT.

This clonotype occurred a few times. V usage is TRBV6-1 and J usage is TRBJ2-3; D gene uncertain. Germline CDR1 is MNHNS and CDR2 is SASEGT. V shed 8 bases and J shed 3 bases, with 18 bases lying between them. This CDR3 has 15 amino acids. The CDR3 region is CASGVGNGNTDTQYF. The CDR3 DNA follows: TGTGCCAGCGGCGTGGGGAACGGAAATACAGATACGCAGTATTTT.

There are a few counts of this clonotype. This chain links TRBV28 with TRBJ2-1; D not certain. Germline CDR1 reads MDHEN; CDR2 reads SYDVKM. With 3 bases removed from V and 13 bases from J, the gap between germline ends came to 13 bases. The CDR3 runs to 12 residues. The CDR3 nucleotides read TGTGCCAGCAGTTTCGGTCGGGCCGTCCAGTTCTTC. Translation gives CASSFGRAVQFF.

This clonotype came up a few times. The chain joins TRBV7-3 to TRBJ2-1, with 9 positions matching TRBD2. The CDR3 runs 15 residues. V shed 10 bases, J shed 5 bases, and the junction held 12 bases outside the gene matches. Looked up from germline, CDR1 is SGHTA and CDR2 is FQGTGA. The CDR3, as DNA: TGTGCCACCTCCTTGTCTAGCGGGGCCAACAATGAGCAGTTCTTC. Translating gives CATSLSSGANNEQFF.

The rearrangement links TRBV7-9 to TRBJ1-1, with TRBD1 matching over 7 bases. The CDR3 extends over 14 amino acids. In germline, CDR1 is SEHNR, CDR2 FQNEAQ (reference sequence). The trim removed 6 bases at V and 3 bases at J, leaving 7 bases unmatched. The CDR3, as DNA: TGTGCCAGCAGGCTACAGGGGTCGGACACTGAAGCTTTCTTT. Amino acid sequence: CASRLQGSDTEAFF.

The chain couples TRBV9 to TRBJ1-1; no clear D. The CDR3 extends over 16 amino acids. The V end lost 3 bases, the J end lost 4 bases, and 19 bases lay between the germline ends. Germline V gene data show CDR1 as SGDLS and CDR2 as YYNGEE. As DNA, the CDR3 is TGTGCCAGCAGCGGACGAGGGCCCTCCATGGCCACTGAAGCTTTCTTT. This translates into CASSGRGPSMATEAFF.

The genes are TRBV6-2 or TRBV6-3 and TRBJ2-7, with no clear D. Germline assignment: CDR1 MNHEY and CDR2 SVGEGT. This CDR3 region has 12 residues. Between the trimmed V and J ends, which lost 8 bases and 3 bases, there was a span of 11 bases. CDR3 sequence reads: CASGRTRYEQYF. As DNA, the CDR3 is TGTGCCAGCGGACGCACCCGCTACGAGCAGTACTTC.

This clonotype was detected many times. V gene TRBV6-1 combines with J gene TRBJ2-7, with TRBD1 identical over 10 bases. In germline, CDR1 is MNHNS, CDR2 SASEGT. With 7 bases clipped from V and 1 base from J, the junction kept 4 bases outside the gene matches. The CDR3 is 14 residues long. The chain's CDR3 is CASTRGQGSYEQYF. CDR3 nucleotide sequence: TGTGCCAGCACGAGGGGACAGGGGTCCTACGAGCAGTACTTC.

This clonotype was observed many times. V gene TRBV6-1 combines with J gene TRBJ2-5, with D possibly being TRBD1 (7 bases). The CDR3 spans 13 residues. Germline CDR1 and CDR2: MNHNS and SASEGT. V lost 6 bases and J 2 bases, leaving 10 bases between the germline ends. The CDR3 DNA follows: TGTGCCAGCAGGCGGGGACAGCAAGAGACCCAGTACTTC. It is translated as CASRRGQQETQYF.

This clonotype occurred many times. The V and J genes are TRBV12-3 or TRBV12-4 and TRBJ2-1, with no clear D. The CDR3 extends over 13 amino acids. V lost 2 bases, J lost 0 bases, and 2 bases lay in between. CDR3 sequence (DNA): TGTGCCAGCAGTTTAACCTCCTACAATGAGCAGTTCTTC. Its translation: CASSLTSYNEQFF.